A selection of T cell receptor beta chains follows, all from one sample in a study of blood T cells in healthy people across ages. In TCRdb, the 5' RACE reads were re-called with MiXCR into one record per CDR3 protein. The sample records around 1,100,000 distinct CDR3 sequences, approximately 38% being singletons. Input material: blood. All receptors come from a man aged 18 to 30 in good health. Both conserved end residues are part of each CDR3. Fields, in order: J gene, clone size, V gene, D gene, CDR3 protein, CDR3 DNA. The D gene is left open where the match is weak. For some rows the clone size is stated as once, few or many, or as a class when expanded; others skip it.

j_gene: TRBJ2-7
abundance: few
v_gene: TRBV13
d_gene: NA
CDR3aa: CASSTTGTYEQYF
CDR3nt: TGTGCCAGCAGCACGACAGGTACCTACGAGCAGTACTTC

j_gene: TRBJ2-3
abundance: once
v_gene: TRBV12-3/TRBV12-4
d_gene: TRBD2
CDR3aa: CASSLLAGGFGDTQYF
CDR3nt: TGTGCCAGCAGCCTACTAGCGGGAGGGTTCGGAGATACGCAGTATTTT

j_gene: TRBJ2-4
abundance: NA
v_gene: TRBV4-1
d_gene: NA
CDR3aa: CASSQDEINLAKNIQYF
CDR3nt: TGCGCCAGCAGCCAAGATGAGATCAACTTAGCCAAAAACATTCAGTACTTC

j_gene: TRBJ2-7
abundance: NA
v_gene: TRBV27
d_gene: NA
CDR3aa: CASSFASTYEQYF
CDR3nt: TGTGCCAGCAGTTTTGCCAGTACCTACGAGCAGTACTTC

j_gene: TRBJ2-7
abundance: NA
v_gene: TRBV5-1
d_gene: NA
CDR3aa: CASRDWDSYEQYF
CDR3nt: TGCGCCAGCCGGGACTGGGACTCCTACGAGCAGTACTTC

j_gene: TRBJ2-5
abundance: NA
v_gene: TRBV12-3/TRBV12-4
d_gene: NA
CDR3aa: CASSLRRIQETRFF
CDR3nt: TGTGCCAGCAGTTTAAGGAGAATCCAAGAGACCCGGTTCTTC

j_gene: TRBJ2-1
abundance: NA
v_gene: TRBV20-1
d_gene: NA
CDR3aa: CSAESSGRFSYNEQFF
CDR3nt: TGCAGTGCAGAAAGCTCGGGCCGCTTCTCCTACAATGAGCAGTTCTTC

j_gene: TRBJ1-2
abundance: NA
v_gene: TRBV5-5
d_gene: NA
CDR3aa: CASSLVGREVTYTF
CDR3nt: TGTGCCAGCAGCTTGGTAGGCAGGGAGGTTACCTACACCTTC

j_gene: TRBJ2-7
abundance: few
v_gene: TRBV3-1
d_gene: NA
CDR3aa: CASSQGGISYEQYF
CDR3nt: TGTGCCAGCAGCCAGGGGGGAATCTCCTACGAGCAGTACTTC

j_gene: TRBJ2-5
abundance: NA
v_gene: TRBV10-3
d_gene: NA
CDR3aa: CAISESGDPQETQYF
CDR3nt: TGTGCCATCAGTGAGTCGGGGGACCCACAAGAGACCCAGTACTTC

j_gene: TRBJ2-5
abundance: NA
v_gene: TRBV27
d_gene: NA
CDR3aa: CASSFLASRETQYF
CDR3nt: TGTGCCAGCAGTTTTCTCGCGTCTCGGGAGACCCAGTACTTC

j_gene: TRBJ1-5
abundance: NA
v_gene: TRBV6-1
d_gene: NA
CDR3aa: CASSGYTGSQPQHF
CDR3nt: TGTGCCAGCAGTGGCTACACGGGGAGTCAGCCCCAGCATTTT

j_gene: TRBJ2-5
abundance: few
v_gene: TRBV6-1
d_gene: TRBD1
CDR3aa: CASSGTGAIETQYF
CDR3nt: TGTGCCAGCAGTGGTACAGGGGCGATAGAGACCCAGTACTTC

j_gene: TRBJ2-7
abundance: few
v_gene: TRBV6-2/TRBV6-3
d_gene: NA
CDR3aa: CASQAGYSYEQYF
CDR3nt: TGTGCCAGCCAAGCAGGTTACTCCTACGAGCAGTACTTC

j_gene: TRBJ1-1
abundance: NA
v_gene: TRBV6-2/TRBV6-3
d_gene: NA
CDR3aa: CASRWPAGADTEAFF
CDR3nt: TGTGCCAGCAGATGGCCGGCGGGGGCCGACACTGAAGCTTTCTTT

j_gene: TRBJ1-1
abundance: few
v_gene: TRBV2
d_gene: TRBD1
CDR3aa: CASSRGTDTEAFF
CDR3nt: TGTGCCAGCAGTCGGGGGACAGACACTGAAGCTTTCTTT

j_gene: TRBJ2-3
abundance: NA
v_gene: TRBV4-2
d_gene: TRBD1
CDR3aa: CASSLEGAITDTQYF
CDR3nt: TGTGCCAGCAGCCTAGAGGGGGCAATAACAGATACGCAGTATTTT

j_gene: TRBJ1-2
abundance: NA
v_gene: TRBV28
d_gene: TRBD1
CDR3aa: CASSKGARGYTF
CDR3nt: TGTGCCAGCAGTAAGGGGGCGCGGGGCTACACCTTC

j_gene: TRBJ2-1
abundance: once
v_gene: TRBV4-1
d_gene: TRBD1
CDR3aa: CASSQGTGGNIFYNEQFF
CDR3nt: TGCGCCAGCAGCCAAGGGACAGGGGGCAATATCTTCTACAATGAGCAGTTCTTC

j_gene: TRBJ1-1
abundance: few
v_gene: TRBV20-1
d_gene: TRBD1
CDR3aa: CSARGQGVIIEAFF
CDR3nt: TGCAGTGCTCGAGGACAGGGGGTCATCATTGAAGCTTTCTTT

j_gene: TRBJ1-1
abundance: once
v_gene: TRBV20-1
d_gene: TRBD1
CDR3aa: CSARDWRGQGGTEAFF
CDR3nt: TGCAGTGCTAGAGATTGGAGGGGGCAGGGAGGAACTGAAGCTTTCTTT

j_gene: TRBJ1-5
abundance: few
v_gene: TRBV2
d_gene: TRBD1
CDR3aa: CTSSGTGSSNQPQHF
CDR3nt: TGTACCAGCAGCGGGACAGGGTCTAGCAATCAGCCCCAGCATTTT

j_gene: TRBJ2-4
abundance: NA
v_gene: TRBV20-1
d_gene: TRBD2
CDR3aa: CSAPKRGPEGIQYF
CDR3nt: TGCAGTGCACCGAAGCGGGGGCCGGAAGGCATTCAGTACTTC

j_gene: TRBJ2-5
abundance: NA
v_gene: TRBV3-1
d_gene: NA
CDR3aa: CASSQGLVPETQYF
CDR3nt: TGTGCCAGCAGCCAAGGACTAGTCCCGGAGACCCAGTACTTC

j_gene: TRBJ2-7
abundance: NA
v_gene: TRBV12-3/TRBV12-4
d_gene: NA
CDR3aa: CASTTLGYEQYF
CDR3nt: TGTGCCAGCACCACTCTCGGTTACGAGCAGTACTTC

j_gene: TRBJ1-4
abundance: NA
v_gene: TRBV12-3/TRBV12-4
d_gene: NA
CDR3aa: CASSFYSAGDEKLFF
CDR3nt: TGTGCCAGCAGTTTCTACAGCGCCGGGGATGAAAAACTGTTTTTT

j_gene: TRBJ2-3
abundance: NA
v_gene: TRBV4-2
d_gene: NA
CDR3aa: CASSQEGERVNTDTQYF
CDR3nt: TGTGCCAGCAGCCAAGAAGGGGAGAGAGTCAACACAGATACGCAGTATTTT

j_gene: TRBJ2-1
abundance: NA
v_gene: TRBV7-3
d_gene: NA
CDR3aa: CASSLNPPDSANLNEQFF
CDR3nt: TGTGCCAGCAGCTTAAACCCCCCAGACAGCGCCAACTTGAATGAGCAGTTCTTC

j_gene: TRBJ1-2
abundance: few
v_gene: TRBV20-1
d_gene: NA
CDR3aa: CSAITTDLDPYGYTF
CDR3nt: TGCAGTGCTATAACGACGGACTTGGACCCCTATGGCTACACCTTC

j_gene: TRBJ2-5
abundance: few
v_gene: TRBV20-1
d_gene: NA
CDR3aa: CSAYDSGQQETQYF
CDR3nt: TGCAGTGCTTATGACTCGGGACAACAAGAGACCCAGTACTTC

j_gene: TRBJ1-6
abundance: NA
v_gene: TRBV28
d_gene: NA
CDR3aa: CASSLPLNNSPLHF
CDR3nt: TGTGCCAGCAGTTTACCTCTGAACAATTCACCCCTCCACTTT

j_gene: TRBJ1-2
abundance: NA
v_gene: TRBV5-1
d_gene: NA
CDR3aa: CASSLEPQNYGYTF
CDR3nt: TGCGCCAGCAGCCTCGAACCACAAAACTATGGCTACACCTTC

j_gene: TRBJ1-1
abundance: NA
v_gene: TRBV6-5
d_gene: NA
CDR3aa: CASSYALGLNTEAFF
CDR3nt: TGTGCCAGCAGTTACGCCTTGGGGCTGAACACTGAAGCTTTCTTT

j_gene: TRBJ2-3
abundance: NA
v_gene: TRBV11-2
d_gene: NA
CDR3aa: CASSFWTAGTDTQYF
CDR3nt: TGTGCCAGCAGCTTCTGGACCGCGGGCACAGATACGCAGTATTTT

j_gene: TRBJ1-4
abundance: few
v_gene: TRBV5-1
d_gene: NA
CDR3aa: CASSPAGANEKLFF
CDR3nt: TGCGCCAGCAGCCCGGCCGGGGCCAATGAAAAACTGTTTTTT

j_gene: TRBJ1-2
abundance: many
v_gene: TRBV6-2/TRBV6-3
d_gene: NA
CDR3aa: CASSYSTAANYGYTF
CDR3nt: TGTGCCAGCAGTTACTCGACAGCAGCTAACTATGGCTACACCTTC

j_gene: TRBJ2-2
abundance: many
v_gene: TRBV6-1
d_gene: TRBD2
CDR3aa: CASSVGLAVTGELFF
CDR3nt: TGTGCCAGCAGTGTCGGGCTAGCGGTGACCGGGGAGCTGTTTTTT

j_gene: TRBJ1-1
abundance: few
v_gene: TRBV6-1
d_gene: NA
CDR3aa: CASSGPGWNTEAFF
CDR3nt: TGTGCCAGCAGTGGTCCCGGATGGAACACTGAAGCTTTCTTT

j_gene: TRBJ1-2
abundance: NA
v_gene: TRBV5-1
d_gene: NA
CDR3aa: CASSPGTEYGHTF
CDR3nt: TGCGCCAGCAGCCCCGGTACAGAGTATGGCCACACCTTC

j_gene: TRBJ1-2
abundance: NA
v_gene: TRBV20-1
d_gene: NA
CDR3aa: CSARSRPGLTGGYTF
CDR3nt: TGCAGTGCTAGGTCCCGCCCCGGCCTGACGGGCGGCTACACCTTC

j_gene: TRBJ2-1
abundance: NA
v_gene: TRBV7-3
d_gene: NA
CDR3aa: CASSLPRGNEQFF
CDR3nt: TGTGCCAGCAGCTTACCACGAGGCAATGAGCAGTTCTTC

j_gene: TRBJ2-5
abundance: NA
v_gene: TRBV6-5
d_gene: NA
CDR3aa: CASSYSTRQRAAQYF
CDR3nt: TGTGCCAGCAGTTACTCGACTCGGCAGCGAGCAGCCCAGTACTTC

j_gene: TRBJ2-3
abundance: NA
v_gene: TRBV25-1
d_gene: NA
CDR3aa: CASRGLSTDTQYF
CDR3nt: TGTGCCAGCCGGGGGCTGAGCACAGATACGCAGTATTTT

j_gene: TRBJ2-2
abundance: NA
v_gene: TRBV29-1
d_gene: TRBD1
CDR3aa: CSGRTGKAGELFF
CDR3nt: TGCAGCGGGCGGACAGGGAAGGCCGGGGAGCTGTTTTTT

j_gene: TRBJ2-1
abundance: NA
v_gene: TRBV6-2/TRBV6-3
d_gene: TRBD1
CDR3aa: CASSRDRRDPHEQFF
CDR3nt: TGTGCCAGCAGCCGGGACAGACGGGACCCCCATGAGCAGTTCTTC

j_gene: TRBJ1-1
abundance: NA
v_gene: TRBV12-3/TRBV12-4
d_gene: NA
CDR3aa: CASLWGLGTEAFF
CDR3nt: TGTGCCAGCCTGTGGGGCCTAGGAACTGAAGCTTTCTTT

j_gene: TRBJ2-2
abundance: NA
v_gene: TRBV10-3
d_gene: TRBD2
CDR3aa: CAIGGASGGSGELFF
CDR3nt: TGTGCCATCGGTGGGGCTAGCGGGGGTTCCGGGGAGCTGTTTTTT

j_gene: TRBJ2-7
abundance: few
v_gene: TRBV6-6
d_gene: NA
CDR3aa: CASSYDSYYEQYF
CDR3nt: TGTGCCAGCAGTTACGACAGCTACTACGAGCAGTACTTC

j_gene: TRBJ2-1
abundance: NA
v_gene: TRBV20-1
d_gene: TRBD2
CDR3aa: CSARLAGIEDEQFF
CDR3nt: TGCAGTGCTCGGCTAGCGGGGATAGAGGATGAGCAGTTCTTC

j_gene: TRBJ2-2
abundance: NA
v_gene: TRBV4-3
d_gene: NA
CDR3aa: CASSPGEVGELFF
CDR3nt: TGCGCCAGCAGCCCCGGAGAGGTGGGGGAGCTGTTTTTT

j_gene: TRBJ2-1
abundance: few
v_gene: TRBV2
d_gene: TRBD2
CDR3aa: CASQKGLAGPQNEQFF
CDR3nt: TGTGCCAGCCAGAAGGGACTAGCGGGGCCTCAAAATGAGCAGTTCTTC

j_gene: TRBJ1-1
abundance: NA
v_gene: TRBV25-1
d_gene: NA
CDR3aa: CASSPQKGRNTEAFF
CDR3nt: TGTGCCAGCAGTCCCCAAAAGGGACGGAACACTGAAGCTTTCTTT